Listed below are T cell receptor beta chains from one sample, sequenced in a study of T cell responses to AZD1222 COVID-19 vaccine. The data were produced by immunoSEQ multiplex PCR, yet TCRdb's version contains in-frame clones alone and is incomplete. The table records about 81,000 clones, approximately 90% of them present only once. This sample comprised peripheral blood, obtained 28 days after the second AZD1222 dose. The receptor set was obtained from an adult who received the AZD1222 COVID-19 vaccine. Both conserved end residues are trimmed from each CDR3. Fields, in order: J gene, V gene, D gene, CDR3 protein. A D gene is named only where the DNA matches it firmly.

TRBJ2-1,TRBV2,.,ASKRERAYNEQF
TRBJ2-7,TRBV6-5,.,ASSSPGLGRFEQY
TRBJ1-5,TRBV28,TRBD1,ASSWTGFEPQH
TRBJ2-7,TRBV6-5,.,ASLTGGGEQY
TRBJ1-2,TRBV18,.,ASSPNTVGGYT
TRBJ1-1,TRBV4-3,.,ASSGRMNTEAF
TRBJ2-2,TRBV18,.,ASSPAQVPTGELF
TRBJ2-7,TRBV10-3,.,AISAVTYEQY
TRBJ2-1,TRBV7-2,.,ASSPRPQEDNEQF
TRBJ2-7,TRBV10-2,TRBD2,ASRGSASGRRYEQY
TRBJ2-5,TRBV24-1,.,ATSEGRVSSEETQY
TRBJ2-5,TRBV28,.,ASSPRRAQETQY
TRBJ2-7,TRBV6-5,.,ASSYSLAGQYEQY
TRBJ2-1,TRBV10-1,TRBD2,ATGTSHGDEQF
TRBJ1-5,TRBV7-9,TRBD1,ASSSQPSGTEDNQPQH
TRBJ2-1,TRBV4-1,.,ASSQVGPGNEQF
TRBJ1-3,TRBV6-5,TRBD1,ASSFGTGDSGNTIY
TRBJ1-4,TRBV21-1,.,ASSKDPRENEKLF
TRBJ1-4,TRBV7-8,TRBD1,ASSSRQGGEKLF
TRBJ2-7,TRBV28,.,ASSYTYEQY
TRBJ1-5,TRBV19,.,ASSILGVTGTLQPQH
TRBJ2-2,TRBV4-3,.,ASSQEVGNTGELF
TRBJ2-7,TRBV10-2,.,ASKDEGRTYEQY
TRBJ2-7,TRBV28,TRBD2,ASSSGTSGRGYEQY
TRBJ2-7,TRBV2,TRBD2,ASSGGLAGEQY
TRBJ2-1,TRBV29-1,TRBD2,SVGRREATNEQF
TRBJ2-7,TRBV6-5,.,ASSNEVQY
TRBJ2-7,TRBV28,.,GITSQIYEQY
TRBJ2-7,TRBV9,TRBD1,ASSGQGDYEQY
TRBJ1-2,TRBV2,.,ASSFSENYGYT
TRBJ2-7,TRBV29-1,.,SVETSGRTEQY
TRBJ2-3,TRBV27,.,ASSLSSWASTDTQY
TRBJ2-3,TRBV28,.,ASSFDREGTDTQY
TRBJ1-6,TRBV19,TRBD1,ASGQGASPLH
TRBJ2-7,TRBV28,TRBD1,ASPSTLTGTAVYEQY
TRBJ1-2,TRBV13,.,ASSLGQFDYGYT
TRBJ2-1,TRBV21-1,.,ASSRKPGVALSLAAFGEQF
TRBJ2-3,TRBV28,TRBD2,ASSLGILAGARDTQY
TRBJ1-6,TRBV5-1,TRBD1,ASSPGDRTSPLH
TRBJ2-7,TRBV18,.,ASSPARTTYEQY
TRBJ2-2,TRBV10-3,.,ALLSTGELF
TRBJ1-1,TRBV18,.,ASSLDMGQAF
TRBJ1-1,TRBV5-4,.,ASRSMNTEAF
TRBJ1-3,TRBV5-4,.,ASSLAKIGSGNTIY
TRBJ1-2,TRBV4-2,TRBD1,ASSTGTDYGYT
TRBJ1-1,TRBV5-1,.,ASSLTPGLGTEAF
TRBJ1-5,TRBV27,.,ASSVGGVGHQPQH
TRBJ2-1,TRBV27,TRBD1,ASRGQGSYNEQF
TRBJ2-7,TRBV27,TRBD2,ASSPNRTSGGLSYEQY
TRBJ1-2,TRBV6-5,.,ASKTSGVGGYT
TRBJ2-3,TRBV18,.,ASSGVEATDTQY
TRBJ2-2,TRBV19,TRBD2,ASSHQPLAGGFNTGELF
TRBJ2-1,TRBV12-3/TRBV12-4,.,ASTMDFYNEQF
TRBJ2-7,TRBV19,.,ASSGGMGRAYSYEQY
TRBJ2-5,TRBV5-1,TRBD1,ASSLVGQVLGAQY
TRBJ1-4,TRBV18,.,ASSPLGVATNEKLF